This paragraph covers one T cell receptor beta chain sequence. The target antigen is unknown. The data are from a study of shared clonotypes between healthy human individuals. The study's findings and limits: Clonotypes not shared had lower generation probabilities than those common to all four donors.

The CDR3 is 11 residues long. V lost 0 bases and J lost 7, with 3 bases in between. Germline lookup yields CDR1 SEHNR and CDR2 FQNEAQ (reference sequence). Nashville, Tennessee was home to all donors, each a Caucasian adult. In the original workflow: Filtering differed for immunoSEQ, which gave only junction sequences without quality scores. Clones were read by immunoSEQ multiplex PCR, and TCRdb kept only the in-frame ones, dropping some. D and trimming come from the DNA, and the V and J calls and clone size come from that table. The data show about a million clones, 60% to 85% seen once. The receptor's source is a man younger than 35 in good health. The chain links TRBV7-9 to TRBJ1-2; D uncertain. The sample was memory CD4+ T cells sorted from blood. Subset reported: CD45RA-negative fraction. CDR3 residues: CASSLAPGYTF. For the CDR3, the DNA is TGTGCCAGCAGCTTAGCCCCTGGCTACACCTTC.